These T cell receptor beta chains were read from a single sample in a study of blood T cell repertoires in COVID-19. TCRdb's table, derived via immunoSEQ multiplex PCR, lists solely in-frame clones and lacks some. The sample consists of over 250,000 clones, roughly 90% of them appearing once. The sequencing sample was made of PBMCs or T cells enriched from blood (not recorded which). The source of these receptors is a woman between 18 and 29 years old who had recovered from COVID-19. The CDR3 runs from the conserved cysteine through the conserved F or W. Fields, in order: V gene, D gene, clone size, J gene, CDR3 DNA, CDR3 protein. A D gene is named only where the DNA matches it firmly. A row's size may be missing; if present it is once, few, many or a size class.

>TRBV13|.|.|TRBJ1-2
TGTGCCAGCAGCTTAGGTAGCAAGGGGCGCTTCTATGGCTACACCTTC
CASSLGSKGRFYGYTF
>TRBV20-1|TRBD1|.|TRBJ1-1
TGCAGTGCTAGTCAACCGGGACAGGGGATGAACACTGAAGCTTTCTTT
CSASQPGQGMNTEAFF
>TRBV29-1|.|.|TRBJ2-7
TGCAGCGTAATACAGGAGGGTCCCTACGAGCAGTACTTC
CSVIQEGPYEQYF
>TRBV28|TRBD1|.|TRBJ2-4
TGTGCCAGCAGTTTGATAGTCACAGACAGGGTGGGTCGGAGAAACATTCAGTACTTC
CASSLIVTDRVGRRNIQYF
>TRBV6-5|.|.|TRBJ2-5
TGTGCCAGCAGCCGACTCATCGAGACAGAGACCCAGTACTTC
CASSRLIETETQYF
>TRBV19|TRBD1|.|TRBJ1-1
TGTGCCAGTAGGAGCGACAGGGACATGAACACTGAAGCTTTCTTT
CASRSDRDMNTEAFF
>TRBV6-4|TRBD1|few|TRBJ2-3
TGTGCCAGCAGTGAAGAAACAGGGGAAGATACGCAGTATTTT
CASSEETGEDTQYF
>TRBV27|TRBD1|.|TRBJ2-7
TGTGCCAGCAGTTGGGGCGGGGGACAGGGGTCATGGGAGCAGTACTTC
CASSWGGGQGSWEQYF
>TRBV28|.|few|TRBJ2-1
TGTGCCAGCAGTTCCTCTAGACAGGAAACAAACTACAATGAGCAGTTCTTC
CASSSSRQETNYNEQFF
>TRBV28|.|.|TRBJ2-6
TGTGCCAGCAGTTTAGGGGTGGCGGGCAGGGGAAGATCTGGGGCCAACGTCCTGACTTTC
CASSLGVAGRGRSGANVLTF
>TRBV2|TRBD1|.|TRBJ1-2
TGTGCCAGCAGTGACCGGTGGGACAGGCCTAACTATGGCTACACCTTC
CASSDRWDRPNYGYTF
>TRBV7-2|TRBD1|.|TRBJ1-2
TGTGCCAGCAGCGTCCGTACAGGGGCCGATTATGGCTACACCTTC
CASSVRTGADYGYTF
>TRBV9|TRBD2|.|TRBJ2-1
TGTGCCAGCAGCGTAGCCGGGACTAGCGGCGAGTTCTTC
CASSVAGTSGEFF
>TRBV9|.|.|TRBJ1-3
TGTGCCAGCAGCGTAGCGTACAGGTCCTCTGGAAACACCATATATTTT
CASSVAYRSSGNTIYF
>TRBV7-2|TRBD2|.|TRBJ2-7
TGTGCCAGCAGCTTAAGTCTGGCGGGAGCCTACGAGCAGTACTTC
CASSLSLAGAYEQYF
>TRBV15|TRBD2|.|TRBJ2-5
TGTGCCACCAGCAGAGGGACTAGCGGGGGGGAGGAGACCCAGTACTTC
CATSRGTSGGEETQYF
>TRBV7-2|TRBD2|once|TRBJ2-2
TGTGCCAGCAGCTTAGGGAGGGGCGGGAGATTGATGAACGGGGAGCTGTTTTTT
CASSLGRGGRLMNGELFF
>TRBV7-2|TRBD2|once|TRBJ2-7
TGTGCCAGCAGCTTAGTAGGGACTAGCGTAGACGAGCAGTACTTC
CASSLVGTSVDEQYF
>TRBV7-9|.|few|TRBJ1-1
TGTGCCAGCAGCACCACAGTGGGCACTGAAGCTTTCTTT
CASSTTVGTEAFF
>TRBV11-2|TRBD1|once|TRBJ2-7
TGTGCCAGCAGCCCGGACAGGGGCAACGAGCAGTACTTC
CASSPDRGNEQYF
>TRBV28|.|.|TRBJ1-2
TGTGCCAGCAGCCGAAGGGGGGGCGCAGGGTATGGCTACACCTTC
CASSRRGGAGYGYTF
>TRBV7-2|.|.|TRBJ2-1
TGTGCCAGCAGCCTAAAGGTGTACTCCTCGGGTGAGCAGTTCTTC
CASSLKVYSSGEQFF
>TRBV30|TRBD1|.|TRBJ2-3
TGTGCCTGGAATAAAAGGGACAGATTCACAGATACGCAGTATTTT
CAWNKRDRFTDTQYF
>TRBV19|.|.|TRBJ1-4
TGTGCCTCCCATGAACAGGCCCTAAATAGGAGGTTTTTT
CASHEQALNRRFF
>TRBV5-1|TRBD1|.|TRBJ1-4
TGCGCCAGCAGAATAGGGAGGACAGGGCCGGGTGAAAAACTGTTTTTT
CASRIGRTGPGEKLFF
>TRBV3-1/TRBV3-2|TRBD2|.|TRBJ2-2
TGTGCCAGCAGCCCAAGGACTAGCGGGGCCGGGGAGCTGTTTTTT
CASSPRTSGAGELFF
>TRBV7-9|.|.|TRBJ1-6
TGTGCCAGCAGCCCCCCGTGGCCCGGGGTTCATAATTCACCCCTCCACTTT
CASSPPWPGVHNSPLHF
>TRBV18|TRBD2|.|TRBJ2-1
TGTGCCAGCTCACCACCCCTAGCGGGGGATGAGCAGTTCTTC
CASSPPLAGDEQFF
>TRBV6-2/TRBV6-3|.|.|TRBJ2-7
TGTGCCAGCAGTTACTCGACACAGGGTTTCTACGAGCAGTACTTC
CASSYSTQGFYEQYF